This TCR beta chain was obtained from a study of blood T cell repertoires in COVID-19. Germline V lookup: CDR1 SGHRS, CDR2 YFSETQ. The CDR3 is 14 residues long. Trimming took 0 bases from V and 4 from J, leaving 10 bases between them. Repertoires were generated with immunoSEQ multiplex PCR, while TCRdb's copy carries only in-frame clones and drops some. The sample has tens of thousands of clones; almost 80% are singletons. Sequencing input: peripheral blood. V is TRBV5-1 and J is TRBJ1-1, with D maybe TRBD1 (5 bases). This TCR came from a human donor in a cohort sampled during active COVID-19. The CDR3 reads CASSLEGEGTEAFF. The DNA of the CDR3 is TGCGCCAGCAGCTTGGAAGGGGAAGGCACTGAAGCTTTCTTT. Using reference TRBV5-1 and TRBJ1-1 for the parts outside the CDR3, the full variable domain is KAGVTQTPRYLIKTRGQQVTLSCSPISGHRSVSWYQQTPGQGLQFLFEYFSETQRNKGNFPGRFSGRQFSNSRSEMNVSTLELGDSALYLCASSLEGEGTEAFFGQGTRLTVV.